The 24 T cell receptor beta chains given below trace back to one sample, sequenced in a study of blood T cell repertoires in COVID-19. The assay was immunoSEQ multiplex PCR, and TCRdb's table has in-frame clones only and misses some. The table lists about 180,000 clones, almost 80% of them singletons, with 17% in the top ten. The sequencing sample was made of PBMCs or T cells enriched from blood (not recorded which). These TCRs come from a woman aged 50 to 60 who had recovered from COVID-19.

This clone was picked up a small number of times. This chain joins TRBV10-3 and TRBJ1-5, with D perhaps TRBD1 (6 bases). Germline V gives CDR1 ENHRY, CDR2 SYGVKD. The CDR3 consists of 14 residues. V was shortened by 10 bases and J by 1 base, with 14 bases between the two germline ends. The CDR3 nucleotides are TGTGCCAGTACAGGGTCGTGGAGCAATCAGCCCCAGCATTTT. As protein: CASTGSWSNQPQHF.

The table lists this clone with a few counts. The chain recombines TRBV28 with TRBJ2-7; 10 positions match TRBD1. After removal of 5 bases from V and 5 bases from J, the junction contained 9 bases not matched to a gene. CDR3 size: 15 residues. Germline V gene lookup returns CDR1 MDHEN and CDR2 SYDVKM. CDR3 coding DNA: TGTGCCAGCAGTGGGAGGGACAGGGGTCACCACGAGCAGTACTTC. Its translation is CASSGRDRGHHEQYF. The full variable domain, in which reference TRBV28 and TRBJ2-7 provide the parts outside the CDR3, is DVKVTQSSRYLVKRTGEKVFLECVQDMDHENMFWYRQDPGLGLRLIYFSYDVKMKEKGDIPEGYSVSREKKERFSLILESASTNQTSMYLCASSGRDRGHHEQYFGPGTRLTVT.

This chain links TRBV5-1 with TRBJ2-3, with 12 bases that match TRBD1. This CDR3 contains 16 residues. Looked up from germline, CDR1 is SGHRS and CDR2 is YFSETQ. V gave up 0 bases and J gave up 7 bases; unmatched junction bases: 6. The CDR3, as DNA: TGCGCCAGCAGCTTGGCCCTGGGACAGGGGGCGAATACGCAGTATTTT. This translates into CASSLALGQGANTQYF. The full variable domain, in which reference TRBV5-1 and TRBJ2-3 provide the parts outside the CDR3, is KAGVTQTPRYLIKTRGQQVTLSCSPISGHRSVSWYQQTPGQGLQFLFEYFSETQRNKGNFPGRFSGRQFSNSRSEMNVSTLELGDSALYLCASSLALGQGANTQYFGPGTRLTVL.

The rearrangement uses TRBV9 and TRBJ1-1; possible D gene TRBD1, 5 bases. This CDR3 contains 13 residues. The germline V and J ends were trimmed by 3 bases and 0 bases, with 6 bases remaining between them. CDR1 is SGDLS, CDR2 YYNGEE, per germline. The CDR3 is CASSGTLNTEAFF. The CDR3 coding sequence is TGTGCCAGCAGCGGGACACTGAACACTGAAGCTTTCTTT.

The V gene is TRBV9, the J gene TRBJ1-4, with 11 nucleotides matching TRBD1. Germline V CDR1 and CDR2: SGDLS, YYNGEE. CDR3 length equals 14 residues. The junction had 1 base not matched to a gene; V was cut back by 3 bases and J by 6 bases. This chain's CDR3 is CASSGTGGDEKLFF. The CDR3 DNA reads TGTGCCAGCAGCGGGACAGGGGGCGATGAAAAACTGTTTTTT.

The genes are TRBV28 and TRBJ2-5; D possibly corresponds to TRBD2 (5 bases). The CDR3 sequence is 14 residues long. CDR1 MDHEN and CDR2 SYDVKM come from the germline V gene. V lost 6 bases and J lost 0, with 11 bases in between. This CDR3 reads CASRNMDYQETQYF. Written as DNA, the CDR3 is TGTGCCAGCAGAAACATGGACTACCAAGAGACCCAGTACTTC.

The chain couples TRBV10-1 to TRBJ2-2; no clear D gene. Trimming pared 6 bases from V and 5 bases from J, leaving 10 bases between. This CDR3 spans 13 amino acids. Germline V gene data show CDR1 as WNHNN and CDR2 as SYGVQD (reference sequence). Written as DNA, the CDR3 is TGCGCCAGCAGAGCTAGTTATACCGGGGAGCTGTTTTTT. It translates to CASRASYTGELFF.

The V call is TRBV20-1, the J call TRBJ2-7; tentatively, D is TRBD2 (6 bases). Germline CDR1 is DFQATT and CDR2 is SNEGSKA (reference sequence). V was clipped by 8 bases and J by 6 bases, with 14 bases between them. This CDR3 comprises 11 residues. The DNA for the CDR3 is TGCAGTCGGGAGTTTGGGCGCGAGCAGTACTTC. Translating it yields CSREFGREQYF.

This clone was picked up a small number of times. This chain connects TRBV2 to TRBJ1-2, with a possible D match to TRBD1 (5 bases). V lost 2 bases, J lost 4 bases, and 11 bases lay in between. CDR3 length: 14 amino acids. Germline CDR1 reads SNHLY; CDR2 reads FYNNEI. In DNA form, the CDR3 reads TGTGCCAGCAGTGAACCAGGGCAGTCCTATGGCTACACCTTC. Translation gives CASSEPGQSYGYTF.

J is TRBJ2-6 and V is TRBV2, with 10 bases identical to TRBD1. Per germline, CDR1 SNHLY and CDR2 FYNNEI. The CDR3 sequence is 15 residues long. Germline trimming cut 7 bases from V and 4 bases from J; bases unmatched to any gene: 4. This CDR3 reads CASKDRGPGANVLTF. The CDR3 DNA is TGTGCCAGCAAAGACAGGGGGCCGGGGGCCAACGTCCTGACTTTC.

The chain joins TRBV5-5 to TRBJ1-4; no reliable D call. Germline assignment: CDR1 SGHKS and CDR2 YYEKEE (reference sequence). V was pared by 4 bases and J by 8 bases, with 6 bases between. The CDR3 runs 11 residues. The CDR3 region is CASSGQEKLFF. The CDR3 DNA reads TGTGCCAGCAGCGGGCAAGAAAAACTGTTTTTT.

The rearrangement joins TRBV7-9 to TRBJ2-1; TRBD2 agrees at 8 bases. The CDR3 sequence is 14 residues long. V shed 1 base, J shed 11 bases, and the junction held 7 bases outside the gene matches. Germline V gene sequence: CDR1 SEHNR, CDR2 FQNEAQ (reference sequence). CDR3 bases: TGTGCCAGCAGCTTAGACACCAGCGGGAGAAAGCAGTTCTTC. Amino acid sequence: CASSLDTSGRKQFF.

The chain recombines TRBV19 with TRBJ1-5; the match to TRBD1 covers 8 bases. The trim removed 7 bases at V and 6 bases at J, leaving 14 bases unmatched. Germline V CDR1 and CDR2: LNHDA, SQIVND (reference sequence). The CDR3 has 16 residues. For the CDR3, the DNA is TGTGCCAGTATCGTCTCAGGGGGCTCCCGCAGTCAGCCCCAGCATTTT. Protein sequence: CASIVSGGSRSQPQHF.

The rearrangement joins TRBV19 to TRBJ2-6; D is uncertain. CDR1 LNHDA and CDR2 SQIVND come from the germline V gene (reference sequence). V lost 3 bases and J 2 bases, leaving 8 bases between the germline ends. The length of the CDR3 is 15 residues. CDR3 sequence: CASSMSQAGANVLTF. The CDR3 nucleotides read TGTGCCAGTAGTATGTCTCAGGCTGGGGCCAACGTCCTGACTTTC.

The rearrangement uses TRBV18 and TRBJ2-7, with 8 bases aligning to TRBD1. The CDR3 spans 14 residues. Germline loops: CDR1 KGHSH, CDR2 LQKENI. With 3 bases clipped from V and 5 bases from J, the junction kept 6 bases outside the gene matches. CDR3 sequence reads: CASSPRQGRDEQYF. For the CDR3, the DNA is TGTGCCAGCTCACCCAGACAGGGGCGGGACGAGCAGTACTTC.

This rearrangement joins TRBV3-1 (or the pseudogene TRBV3-2) to TRBJ2-7; D is perhaps TRBD1 (6 bases). This CDR3 comprises 18 residues. Germline V gene lookup returns CDR1 LGHDT and CDR2 YNNKEL (reference sequence). Trimming pared 0 bases from V and 0 bases from J, leaving 18 bases between. The CDR3 nucleotides are TGTGCCAGCAGCCAAGAGGGTCCCACAGGGAATATCTCCTACGAGCAGTACTTC. Encoded protein: CASSQEGPTGNISYEQYF.

CDR3 in DNA: TGCGCCAGCAGGCGAGGGAGGGACACTGAAGCTTTCTTT. This codes for CASRRGRDTEAFF. The chain employs TRBV5-1 and TRBJ1-1; D gene uncertain. Germline V gene data show CDR1 as SGHRS and CDR2 as YFSETQ. The germline V and J ends were trimmed by 5 bases and 3 bases, with 11 bases remaining between them. This CDR3 has 13 residues. Full variable domain (outside the CDR3, taken from reference TRBV5-1 and TRBJ1-1): KAGVTQTPRYLIKTRGQQVTLSCSPISGHRSVSWYQQTPGQGLQFLFEYFSETQRNKGNFPGRFSGRQFSNSRSEMNVSTLELGDSALYLCASRRGRDTEAFFGQGTRLTVV.

This rearrangement joins TRBV29-1 to TRBJ1-1; D is uncertain. Trimming took off 3 bases at V and 10 bases at J, with 15 bases between the two ends. Germline loops: CDR1 SQVTM, CDR2 ANQGSEA. The CDR3 spans 12 residues. CDR3 amino acids: CSVERGLGGAFF. CDR3 bases: TGCAGCGTTGAGCGAGGGCTCGGTGGAGCTTTCTTT. Full variable domain (outside the CDR3, taken from reference TRBV29-1 and TRBJ1-1): SAVISQKPSRDICQRGTSLTIQCQVDSQVTMMFWYRQQPGQSLTLIATANQGSEATYESGFVIDKFPISRPNLTFSTLTVSNMSPEDSSIYLCSVERGLGGAFFGQGTRLTVV.

The chain employs TRBV28 and TRBJ1-2, with 7 bases that match TRBD1. The CDR3 is made up of 17 amino acids. The V gene's germline CDR1 is MDHEN and CDR2 SYDVKM. After removal of 5 bases from V and 2 bases from J, the junction contained 14 bases not matched to a gene. CDR3 protein: CASSPGTGDIVNYGYTF. CDR3 DNA: TGTGCCAGCAGTCCCGGTACAGGGGATATTGTAAACTATGGCTACACCTTC.

This chain joins TRBV9 and TRBJ2-1, with D uncertain. Germline CDR1 reads SGDLS; CDR2 reads YYNGEE. The CDR3 consists of 11 residues. V was shortened by 4 bases and J by 9 bases, with 8 bases between the two germline ends. CDR3 loop: CASSPPREQFF. DNA of the CDR3: TGTGCCAGCAGCCCCCCTCGTGAGCAGTTCTTC.

V and J are TRBV28 and TRBJ1-2, with 12 bases lining up with TRBD1. Germline V gene sequence: CDR1 MDHEN, CDR2 SYDVKM. The length of the CDR3 is 16 residues. With V trimmed by 6 bases and J by 6 bases, 11 bases remained unmatched. DNA for the CDR3: TGTGCCAGCAGCCAAAAACCGGGACAGGGGGCTGATGGCTACACCTTC. It specifies CASSQKPGQGADGYTF.

This rearrangement joins TRBV27 to TRBJ2-7; 9 bases are shared with TRBD1. Trimming removed 4 bases from V and 2 bases from J; junction bases left unmatched: 3. Germline CDR1 MNHEY, CDR2 SMNVEV (reference sequence). This CDR3 has 14 residues. The CDR3 bases are TGTGCCAGCAGTTCACAGGGGGCGACCTACGAGCAGTACTTC. It codes for CASSSQGATYEQYF.

The V gene is TRBV28, the J gene TRBJ1-2; D is perhaps TRBD1 (6 bases). Trimming stripped 7 bases from V and 6 bases from J, with 15 bases between. Germline V gives CDR1 MDHEN, CDR2 SYDVKM. CDR3 size: 13 residues. CDR3 amino acids: CASMRYPGDGYTF. The CDR3 coding sequence is TGTGCCAGCATGAGGTACCCAGGGGATGGCTACACCTTC.

In its sample, this clone was seen once. The CDR3 loop reads CAISNAGGAGYGYTF. DNA for the CDR3: TGTGCCATCAGCAACGCAGGGGGCGCAGGCTATGGCTACACCTTC. The V and J genes are TRBV10-3 and TRBJ1-2; 8 bases line up with TRBD1. Germline trimming cut 6 bases from V and 4 bases from J; bases unmatched to any gene: 10. CDR3 size: 15 residues. Germline assignment: CDR1 ENHRY and CDR2 SYGVKD.